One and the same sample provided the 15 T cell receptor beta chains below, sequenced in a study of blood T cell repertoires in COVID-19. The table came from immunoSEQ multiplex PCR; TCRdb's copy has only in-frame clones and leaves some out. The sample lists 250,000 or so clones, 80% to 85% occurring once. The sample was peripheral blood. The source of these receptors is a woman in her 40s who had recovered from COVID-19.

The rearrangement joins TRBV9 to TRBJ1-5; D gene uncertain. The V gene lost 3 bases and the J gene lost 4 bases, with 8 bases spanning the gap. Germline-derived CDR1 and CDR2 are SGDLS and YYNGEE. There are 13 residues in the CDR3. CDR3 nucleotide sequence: TGTGCCAGCAGCGACCGGGAGAATCAGCCCCAGCATTTT. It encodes CASSDRENQPQHF.

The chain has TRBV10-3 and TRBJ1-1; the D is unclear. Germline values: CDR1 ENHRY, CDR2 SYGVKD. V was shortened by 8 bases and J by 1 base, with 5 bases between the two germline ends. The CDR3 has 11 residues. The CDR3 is CAIQQNTEAFF. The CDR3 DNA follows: TGTGCCATCCAACAGAACACTGAAGCTTTCTTT.

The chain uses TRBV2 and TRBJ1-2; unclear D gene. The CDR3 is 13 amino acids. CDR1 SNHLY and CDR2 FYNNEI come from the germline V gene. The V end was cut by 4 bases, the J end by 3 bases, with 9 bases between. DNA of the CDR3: TGTGCCAGCAGTGGGGGAGTCTACTATGGCTACACCTTC. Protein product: CASSGGVYYGYTF.

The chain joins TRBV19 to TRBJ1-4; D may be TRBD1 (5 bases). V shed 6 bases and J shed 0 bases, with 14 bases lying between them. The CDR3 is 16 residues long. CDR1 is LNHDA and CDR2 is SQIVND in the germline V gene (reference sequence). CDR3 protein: CASREGVGATNEKLFF. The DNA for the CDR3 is TGTGCCAGTAGGGAAGGGGTTGGGGCAACTAATGAAAAACTGTTTTTT.

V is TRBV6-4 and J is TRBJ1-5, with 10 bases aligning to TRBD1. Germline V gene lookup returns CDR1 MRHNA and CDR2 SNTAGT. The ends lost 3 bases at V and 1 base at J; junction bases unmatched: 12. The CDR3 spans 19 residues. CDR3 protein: CASSEEAHVDRGSNQPQHF. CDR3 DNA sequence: TGTGCCAGCAGTGAAGAAGCCCACGTGGACAGGGGGAGCAATCAGCCCCAGCATTTT.

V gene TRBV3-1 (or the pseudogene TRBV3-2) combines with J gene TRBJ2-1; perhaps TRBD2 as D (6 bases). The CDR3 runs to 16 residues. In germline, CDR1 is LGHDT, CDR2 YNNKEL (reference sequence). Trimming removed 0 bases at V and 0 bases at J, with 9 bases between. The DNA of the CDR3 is TGTGCCAGCAGCCAAGATCGGGGGAGCTCCTACAATGAGCAGTTCTTC. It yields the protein CASSQDRGSSYNEQFF.

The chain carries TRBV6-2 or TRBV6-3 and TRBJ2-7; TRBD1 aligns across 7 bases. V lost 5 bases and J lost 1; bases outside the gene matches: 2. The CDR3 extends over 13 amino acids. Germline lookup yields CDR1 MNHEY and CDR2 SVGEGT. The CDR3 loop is CASSGQVSYEQYF. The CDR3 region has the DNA TGTGCCAGCAGTGGACAGGTATCCTACGAGCAGTACTTC.

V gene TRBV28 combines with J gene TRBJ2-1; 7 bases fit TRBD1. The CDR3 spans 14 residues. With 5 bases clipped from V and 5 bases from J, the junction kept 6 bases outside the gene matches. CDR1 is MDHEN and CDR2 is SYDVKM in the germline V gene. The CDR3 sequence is CASSTGTADNEQFF. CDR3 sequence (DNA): TGTGCCAGCAGTACCGGGACAGCGGACAATGAGCAGTTCTTC.

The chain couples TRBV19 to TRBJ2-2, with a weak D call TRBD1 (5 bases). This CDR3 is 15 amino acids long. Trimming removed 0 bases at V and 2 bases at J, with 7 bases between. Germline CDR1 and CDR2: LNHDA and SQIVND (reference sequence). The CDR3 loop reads CASSIDDRNTGELFF. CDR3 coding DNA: TGTGCCAGTAGTATAGATGACAGAAACACCGGGGAGCTGTTTTTT.

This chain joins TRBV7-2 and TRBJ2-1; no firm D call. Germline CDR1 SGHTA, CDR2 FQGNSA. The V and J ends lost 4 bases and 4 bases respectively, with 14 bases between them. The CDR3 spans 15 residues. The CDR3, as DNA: TGTGCCAGCAGCTCTAGTTCCGATTCGTACAATGAGCAGTTCTTC. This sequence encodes CASSSSSDSYNEQFF.

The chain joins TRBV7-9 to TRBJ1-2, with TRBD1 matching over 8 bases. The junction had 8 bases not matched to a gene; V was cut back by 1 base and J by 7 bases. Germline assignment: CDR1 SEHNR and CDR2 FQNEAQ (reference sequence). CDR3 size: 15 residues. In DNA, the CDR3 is TGTGCCAGCAGCTTAGTATCAGGGGGCGCTTCTGGCTACACCTTC. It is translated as CASSLVSGGASGYTF. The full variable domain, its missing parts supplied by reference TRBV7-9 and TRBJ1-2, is DTGVSQNPRHKITKRGQNVTFRCDPISEHNRLYWYRQTLGQGPEFLTYFQNEAQLEKSRLLSDRFSAERPKGSFSTLEIQRTEQGDSAMYLCASSLVSGGASGYTFGSGTRLTVV.

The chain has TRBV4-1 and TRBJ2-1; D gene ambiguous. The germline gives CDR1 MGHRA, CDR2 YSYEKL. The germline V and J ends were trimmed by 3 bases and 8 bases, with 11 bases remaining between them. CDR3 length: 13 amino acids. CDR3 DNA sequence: TGCGCCAGCAGCCACCCAGGATCCGATGAGCAGTTCTTC. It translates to CASSHPGSDEQFF.

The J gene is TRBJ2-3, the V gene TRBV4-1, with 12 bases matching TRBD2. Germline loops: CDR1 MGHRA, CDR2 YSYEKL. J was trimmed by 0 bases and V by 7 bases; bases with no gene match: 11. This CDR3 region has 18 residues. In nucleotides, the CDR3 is TGCGCCAGCACCAGCCTAGCGGGGGGGGGTTCTAGCACAGATACGCAGTATTTT. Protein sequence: CASTSLAGGGSSTDTQYF.

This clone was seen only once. The CDR3 DNA is TGTGCCAGCAATAGGGGCCAGAACTATGGCTACACCTTC. Translating it yields CASNRGQNYGYTF. This rearrangement joins TRBV12-3 or TRBV12-4 to TRBJ1-2, with a tentative D call TRBD1 (5 bases). Deletions cut 7 bases from V and 2 bases from J, with 11 bases between. The CDR3 consists of 13 residues.

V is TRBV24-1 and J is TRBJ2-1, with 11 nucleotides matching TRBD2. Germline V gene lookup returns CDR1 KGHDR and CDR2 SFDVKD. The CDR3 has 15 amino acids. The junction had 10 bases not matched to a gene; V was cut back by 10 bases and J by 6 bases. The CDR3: CATGFSGGGLNEQFF. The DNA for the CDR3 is TGTGCCACGGGCTTTAGCGGGGGGGGGCTCAATGAGCAGTTCTTC.